These 2 T cell receptor beta chains came from one sample sequenced in a study of cytomegalovirus exposure and HLA in healthy donors. Here immunoSEQ multiplex PCR was the method, and the copy in TCRdb shows in-frame clones only, minus some. The sample shows roughly 45,000 clones, around nine tenths of them seen only once. Sequencing was done on a sample of PBMCs. These receptors all stem from a man aged 18 to 35 in good health and CMV-seronegative.

This sequence joins TRBV6-5 and TRBJ2-7, with 8 bases identical to TRBD1. V trimming: 6 bases; J trimming: 0 bases; junction bases outside the gene matches: 4. Per the germline V gene, CDR1 is MNHEY and CDR2 is SVGAGI. CDR3 length equals 14 residues. The CDR3 coding sequence is TGTGCCAGCAGCCGACAGGGGTTCTCCTACGAGCAGTACTTC. Its translation is CASSRQGFSYEQYF.

This rearrangement joins TRBV7-2 to TRBJ1-3; 8 bases agree with TRBD1. After removal of 5 bases from V and 3 bases from J, the junction contained 3 bases not matched to a gene. This CDR3 spans 14 amino acids. CDR1 and CDR2 from the germline V gene are SGHTA and FQGNSA. CDR3 loop: CASSPGGFGNTIYF. In DNA form, the CDR3 reads TGTGCCAGCAGCCCAGGGGGCTTTGGAAACACCATATATTTT.